This TCR beta chain was retrieved from a study of T cell changes during pregnancy in multiple sclerosis. Trimming left V 1 base short and J 4 bases short, with 11 bases between. This CDR3 has 15 amino acids. In germline, CDR1 is MNHNS, CDR2 SASEGT. Profiling relied on immunoSEQ multiplex PCR, and the TCRdb table lists in-frame clones only, not all of them. The sample includes about 79,000 clones, around nine tenths of them seen just once. This sequence joins TRBV6-1 and TRBJ1-5; the D gene is possibly TRBD1 (5 bases). The receptor was derived from a female donor with multiple sclerosis, enrolled in a pregnancy study. The sequenced sample was CD4+ T cells from peripheral blood mononuclear cells, obtained in the second trimester of pregnancy. For the CDR3, the DNA is TGTGCCAGCAGTGAAGGCCAACAGGAGAATCAGCCCCAGCATTTT. Translating gives CASSEGQQENQPQHF.